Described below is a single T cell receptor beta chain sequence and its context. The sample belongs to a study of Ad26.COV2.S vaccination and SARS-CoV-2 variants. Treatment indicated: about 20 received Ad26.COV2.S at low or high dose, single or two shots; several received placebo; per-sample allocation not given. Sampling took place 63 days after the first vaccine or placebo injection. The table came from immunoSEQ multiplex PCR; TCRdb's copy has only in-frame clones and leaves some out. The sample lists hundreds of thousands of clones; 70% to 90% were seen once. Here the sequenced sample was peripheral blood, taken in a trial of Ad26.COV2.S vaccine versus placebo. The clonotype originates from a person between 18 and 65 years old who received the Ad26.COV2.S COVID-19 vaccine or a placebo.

The CDR3 loop reads CSAGVGGTIYF. In DNA, the CDR3 is TGCAGTGCAGGAGTCGGAGGCACCATATATTTT. The chain links TRBV20-1 to TRBJ1-3; D not certain. The CDR3 is 11 residues long. Germline lookup yields CDR1 DFQATT and CDR2 SNEGSKA (reference sequence). V lost 6 bases and J 9 bases, leaving 12 bases between the germline ends.